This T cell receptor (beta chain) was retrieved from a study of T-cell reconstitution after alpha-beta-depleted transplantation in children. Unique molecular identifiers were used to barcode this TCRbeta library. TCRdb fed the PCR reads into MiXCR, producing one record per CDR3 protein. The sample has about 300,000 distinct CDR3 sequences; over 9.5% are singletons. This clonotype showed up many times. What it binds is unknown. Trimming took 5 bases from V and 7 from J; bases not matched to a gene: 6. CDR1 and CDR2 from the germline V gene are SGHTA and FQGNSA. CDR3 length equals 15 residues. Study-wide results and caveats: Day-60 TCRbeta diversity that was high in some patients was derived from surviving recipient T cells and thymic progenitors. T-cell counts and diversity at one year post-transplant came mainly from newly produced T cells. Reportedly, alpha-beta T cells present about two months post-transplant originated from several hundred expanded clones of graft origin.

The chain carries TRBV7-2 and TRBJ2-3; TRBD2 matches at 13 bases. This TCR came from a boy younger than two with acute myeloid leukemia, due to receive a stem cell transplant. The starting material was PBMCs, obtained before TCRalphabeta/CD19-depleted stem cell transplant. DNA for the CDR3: TGTGCCAGCAGCGTAGGACTAGCGGGAGATTATACGCAGTATTTT. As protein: CASSVGLAGDYTQYF.